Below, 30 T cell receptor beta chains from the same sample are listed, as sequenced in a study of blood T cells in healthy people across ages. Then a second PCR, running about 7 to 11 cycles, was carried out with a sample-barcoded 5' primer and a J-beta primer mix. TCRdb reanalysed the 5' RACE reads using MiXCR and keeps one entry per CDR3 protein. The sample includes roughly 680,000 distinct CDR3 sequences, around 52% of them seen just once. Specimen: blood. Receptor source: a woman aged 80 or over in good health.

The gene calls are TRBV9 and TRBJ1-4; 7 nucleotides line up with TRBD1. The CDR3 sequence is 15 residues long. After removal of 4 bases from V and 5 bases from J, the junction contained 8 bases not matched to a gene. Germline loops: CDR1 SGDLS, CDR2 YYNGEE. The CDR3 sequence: CASSSPGQLNEKLFF. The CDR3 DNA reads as TGTGCCAGCAGCTCTCCGGGACAGCTCAATGAAAAACTGTTTTTT.

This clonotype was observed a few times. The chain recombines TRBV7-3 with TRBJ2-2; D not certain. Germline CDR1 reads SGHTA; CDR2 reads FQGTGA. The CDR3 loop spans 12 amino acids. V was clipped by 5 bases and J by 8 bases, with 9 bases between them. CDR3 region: CASSPRGGELFF. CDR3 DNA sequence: TGTGCCAGCAGCCCCCGAGGTGGGGAGCTGTTTTTT.

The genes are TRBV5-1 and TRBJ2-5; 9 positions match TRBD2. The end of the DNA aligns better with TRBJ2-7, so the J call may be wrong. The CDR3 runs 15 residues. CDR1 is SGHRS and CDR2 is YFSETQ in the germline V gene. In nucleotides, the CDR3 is TGCGCCAGCAGCCTAGATAGCGGGAGAACCAGCGAGCAGTACTTC. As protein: CASSLDSGRTSEQYF.

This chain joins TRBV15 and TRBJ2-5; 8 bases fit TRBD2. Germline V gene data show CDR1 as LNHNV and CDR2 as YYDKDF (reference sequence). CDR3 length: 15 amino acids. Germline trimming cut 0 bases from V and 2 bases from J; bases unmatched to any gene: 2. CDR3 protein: CATSRETSGQETQYF. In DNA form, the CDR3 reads TGTGCCACCAGCAGAGAAACTAGCGGTCAAGAGACCCAGTACTTC.

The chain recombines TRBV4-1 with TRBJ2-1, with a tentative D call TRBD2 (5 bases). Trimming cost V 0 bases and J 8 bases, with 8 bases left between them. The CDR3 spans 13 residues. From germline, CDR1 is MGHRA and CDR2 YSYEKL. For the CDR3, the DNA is TGCGCCAGCAGCCAAGACGCGGGTCATGAGCAGTTCTTC. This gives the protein CASSQDAGHEQFF.

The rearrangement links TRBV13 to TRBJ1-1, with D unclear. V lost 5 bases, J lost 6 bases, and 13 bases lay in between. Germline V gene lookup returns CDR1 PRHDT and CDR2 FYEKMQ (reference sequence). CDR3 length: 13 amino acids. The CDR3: CASSASLSPEAFF. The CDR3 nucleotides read TGTGCCAGCAGCGCGAGCTTATCTCCTGAAGCTTTCTTT.

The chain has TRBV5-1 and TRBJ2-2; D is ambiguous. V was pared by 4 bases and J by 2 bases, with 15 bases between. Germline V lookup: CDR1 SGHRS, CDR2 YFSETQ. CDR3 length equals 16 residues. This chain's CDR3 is CASSPLGPSNTGELFF. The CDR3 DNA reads TGCGCCAGCAGCCCCCTAGGGCCATCAAACACCGGGGAGCTGTTTTTT.

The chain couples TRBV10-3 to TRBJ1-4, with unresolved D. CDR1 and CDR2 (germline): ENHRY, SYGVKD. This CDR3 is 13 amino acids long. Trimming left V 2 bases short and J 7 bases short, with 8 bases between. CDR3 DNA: TGTGCCATCAGTGAGACCCACGGTGAAAAACTGTTTTTT. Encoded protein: CAISETHGEKLFF.

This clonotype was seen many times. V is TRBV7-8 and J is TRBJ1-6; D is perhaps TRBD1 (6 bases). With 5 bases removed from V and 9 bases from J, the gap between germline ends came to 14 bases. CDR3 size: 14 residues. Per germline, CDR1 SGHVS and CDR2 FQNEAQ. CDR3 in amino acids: CASSHREGSSPLHF. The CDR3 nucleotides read TGTGCCAGCAGCCACAGGGAAGGAAGTTCACCCCTCCACTTT.

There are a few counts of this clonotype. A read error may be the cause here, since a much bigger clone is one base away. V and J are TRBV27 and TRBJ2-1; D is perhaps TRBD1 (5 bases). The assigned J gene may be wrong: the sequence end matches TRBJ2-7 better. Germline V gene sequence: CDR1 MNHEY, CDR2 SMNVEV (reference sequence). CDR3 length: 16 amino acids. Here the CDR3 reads CASSIRAPPSYNEQYF. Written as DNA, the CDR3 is TGTGCCAGCAGTATCAGGGCTCCCCCTTCCTACAATGAGCAGTACTTC.

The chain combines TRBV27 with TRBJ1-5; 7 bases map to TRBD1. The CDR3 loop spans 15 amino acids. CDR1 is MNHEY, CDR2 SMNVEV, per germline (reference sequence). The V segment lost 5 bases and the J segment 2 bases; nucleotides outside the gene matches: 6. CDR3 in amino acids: CASSIGTDGNQPQHF. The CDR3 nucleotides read TGTGCCAGCAGTATCGGGACAGATGGCAATCAGCCCCAGCATTTT.

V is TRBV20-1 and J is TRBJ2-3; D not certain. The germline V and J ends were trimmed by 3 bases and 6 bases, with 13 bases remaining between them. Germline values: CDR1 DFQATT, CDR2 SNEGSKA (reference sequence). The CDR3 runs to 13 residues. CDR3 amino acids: CSASSLMQDTQYF. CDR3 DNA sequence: TGCAGTGCTAGCTCGTTAATGCAGGATACGCAGTATTTT.

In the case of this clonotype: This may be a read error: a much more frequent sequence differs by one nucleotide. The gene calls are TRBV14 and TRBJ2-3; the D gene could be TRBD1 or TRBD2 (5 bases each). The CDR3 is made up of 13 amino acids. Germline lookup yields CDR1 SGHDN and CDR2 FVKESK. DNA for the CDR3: TGTGCCTGCAGCCAAAGGGACCGAGATACGCAGTATTTT. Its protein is CACSQRDRDTQYF.

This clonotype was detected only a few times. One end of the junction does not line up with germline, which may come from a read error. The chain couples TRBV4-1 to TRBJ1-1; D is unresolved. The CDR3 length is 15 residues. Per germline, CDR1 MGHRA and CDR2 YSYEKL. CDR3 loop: CASSQEARPNTDAFF. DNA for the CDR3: TGCGCCAGCAGCCAAGAGGCCAGGCCAAACACTGATGCTTTCTTT.

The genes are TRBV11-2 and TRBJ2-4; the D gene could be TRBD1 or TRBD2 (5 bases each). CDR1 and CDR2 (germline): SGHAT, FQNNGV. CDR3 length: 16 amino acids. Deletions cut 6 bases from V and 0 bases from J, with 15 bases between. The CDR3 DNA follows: TGTGCCAGCAGTAATTGGGGGTATCTAGCCAAAAACATTCAGTACTTC. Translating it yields CASSNWGYLAKNIQYF. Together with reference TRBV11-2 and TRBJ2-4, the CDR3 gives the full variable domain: EAGVAQSPRYKIIEKRQSVAFWCNPISGHATLYWYQQILGQGPKLLIQFQNNGVVDDSQLPKDRFSAERLKGVDSTLKIQPAKLEDSAVYLCASSNWGYLAKNIQYFGAGTRLSVL.

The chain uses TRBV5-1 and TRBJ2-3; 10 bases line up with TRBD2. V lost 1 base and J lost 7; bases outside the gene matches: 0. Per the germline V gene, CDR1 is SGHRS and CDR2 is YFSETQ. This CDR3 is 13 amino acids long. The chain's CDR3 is CASSLTSGNTQYF. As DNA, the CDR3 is TGCGCCAGCAGCTTGACTAGCGGGAATACGCAGTATTTT. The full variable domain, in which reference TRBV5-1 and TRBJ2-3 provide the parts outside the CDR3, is KAGVTQTPRYLIKTRGQQVTLSCSPISGHRSVSWYQQTPGQGLQFLFEYFSETQRNKGNFPGRFSGRQFSNSRSEMNVSTLELGDSALYLCASSLTSGNTQYFGPGTRLTVL.

In DNA, the CDR3 is TGTGCCACCAGCAGAGTACGAGCGGTAGATGAGCAGTTCTTC. It translates to CATSRVRAVDEQFF. The chain couples TRBV15 to TRBJ2-1; tentative D call: TRBD2 (5 bases). V lost 1 base, J lost 8 bases, and 12 bases lay in between. Germline CDR1 and CDR2: LNHNV and YYDKDF (reference sequence). CDR3 length: 14 residues.

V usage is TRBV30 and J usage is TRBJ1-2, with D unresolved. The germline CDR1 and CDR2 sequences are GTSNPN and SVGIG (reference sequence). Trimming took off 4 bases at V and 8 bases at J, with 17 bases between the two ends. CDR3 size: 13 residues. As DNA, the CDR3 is TGTGCCTGGACCCTAGGTGGGGTTAGCGGCTACACCTTC. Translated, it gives CAWTLGGVSGYTF.

CDR3 loop: CASSQNLAGFETQYF. The CDR3 nucleotides read TGTGCCAGCAGCCAAAACCTAGCGGGGTTTGAGACGCAGTATTTT. This chain uses TRBV3-1 with TRBJ2-3; TRBD2 aligns across 9 bases. V gave up 2 bases and J gave up 9 bases; unmatched junction bases: 9. CDR1 and CDR2 from the germline V gene are LGHDT and YNNKEL (reference sequence). CDR3 size: 15 residues.

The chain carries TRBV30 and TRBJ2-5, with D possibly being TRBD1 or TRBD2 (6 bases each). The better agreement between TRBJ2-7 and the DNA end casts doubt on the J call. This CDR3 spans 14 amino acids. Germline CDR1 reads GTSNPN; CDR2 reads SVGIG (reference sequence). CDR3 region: CAWRVGGGSYEQYF. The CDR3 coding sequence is TGTGCCTGGAGGGTAGGGGGAGGCTCCTACGAGCAGTACTTC.

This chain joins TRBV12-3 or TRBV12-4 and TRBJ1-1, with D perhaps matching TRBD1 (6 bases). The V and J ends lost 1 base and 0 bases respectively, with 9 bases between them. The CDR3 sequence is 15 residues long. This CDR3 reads CASSLVAGVNTEAFF. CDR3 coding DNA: TGTGCCAGCAGTTTAGTGGCAGGGGTGAACACTGAAGCTTTCTTT.

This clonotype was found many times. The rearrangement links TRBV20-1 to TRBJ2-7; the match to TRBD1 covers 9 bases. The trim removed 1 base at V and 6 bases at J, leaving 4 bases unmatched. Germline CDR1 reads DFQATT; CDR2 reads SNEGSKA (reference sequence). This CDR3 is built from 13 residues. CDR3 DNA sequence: TGCAGTGCTAGAGGGACAGGGGCTCTCGAGCAGTACTTC. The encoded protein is CSARGTGALEQYF.

For the CDR3, the DNA is TGTGCCAGCAGCCAAGGGCTGGGCTTCGGGAACACTGAAGCTTTCTTT. Residues: CASSQGLGFGNTEAFF. This chain links TRBV3-1 with TRBJ1-1; D gene ambiguous. This CDR3 comprises 16 residues. Germline CDR1 LGHDT, CDR2 YNNKEL (reference sequence). Trimming pared 1 base from V and 1 base from J, leaving 13 bases between.

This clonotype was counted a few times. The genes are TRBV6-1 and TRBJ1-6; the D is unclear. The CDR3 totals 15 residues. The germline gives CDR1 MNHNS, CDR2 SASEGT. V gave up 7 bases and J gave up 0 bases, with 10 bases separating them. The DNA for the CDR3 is TGTGCCAGCATCCCCCGGGGCTCCTATAATTCACCCCTCCACTTT. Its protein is CASIPRGSYNSPLHF.

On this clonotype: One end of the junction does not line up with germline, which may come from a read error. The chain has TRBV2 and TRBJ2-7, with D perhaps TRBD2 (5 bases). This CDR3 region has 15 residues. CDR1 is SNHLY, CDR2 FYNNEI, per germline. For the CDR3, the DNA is TGTGTCAGCCGAACCCTCCCGGGGAGCTCCTACGAGCAGTACTTC. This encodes CVSRTLPGSSYEQYF.

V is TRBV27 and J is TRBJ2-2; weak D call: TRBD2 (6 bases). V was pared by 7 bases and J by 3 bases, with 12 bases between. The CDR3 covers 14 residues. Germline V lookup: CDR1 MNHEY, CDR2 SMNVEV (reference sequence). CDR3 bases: TGTGCCAGCACCCAAAAGCGGGACACCGGGGAGCTGTTTTTT. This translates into CASTQKRDTGELFF.

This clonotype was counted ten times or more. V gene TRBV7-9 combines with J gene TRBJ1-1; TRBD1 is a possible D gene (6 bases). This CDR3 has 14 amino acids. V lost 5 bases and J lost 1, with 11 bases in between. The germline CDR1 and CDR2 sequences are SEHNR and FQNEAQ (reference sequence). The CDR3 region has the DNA TGTGCCAGCAGCCGGGGACAATCGAACACTGAAGCTTTCTTT. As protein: CASSRGQSNTEAFF.

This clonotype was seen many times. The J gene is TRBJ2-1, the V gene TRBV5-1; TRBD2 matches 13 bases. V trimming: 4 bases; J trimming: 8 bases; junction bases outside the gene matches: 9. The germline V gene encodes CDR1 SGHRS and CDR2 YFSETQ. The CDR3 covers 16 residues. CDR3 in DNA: TGCGCCAGCAGCCCACGGACTAGCGGGGGTTTGTATGAGCAGTTCTTC. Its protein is CASSPRTSGGLYEQFF.

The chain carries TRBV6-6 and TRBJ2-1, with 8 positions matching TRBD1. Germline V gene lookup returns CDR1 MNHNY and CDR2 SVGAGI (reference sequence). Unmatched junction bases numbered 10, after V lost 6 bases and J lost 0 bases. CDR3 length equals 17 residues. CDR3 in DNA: TGTGCCAGCAGGAATAAGAACACAGGGGGCTCCTACAATGAGCAGTTCTTC. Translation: CASRNKNTGGSYNEQFF.

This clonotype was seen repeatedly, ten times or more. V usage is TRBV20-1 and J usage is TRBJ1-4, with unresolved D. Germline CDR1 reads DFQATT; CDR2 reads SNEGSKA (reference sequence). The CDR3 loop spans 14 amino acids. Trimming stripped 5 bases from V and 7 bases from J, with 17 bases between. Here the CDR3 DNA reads TGCAGTGCTTTCTCCGGAGGGAGTGGTGAAAAACTGTTTTTT. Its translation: CSAFSGGSGEKLFF.